This passage covers 21 T cell receptor beta chains from one sample sequenced in a study of cytomegalovirus exposure and HLA in healthy donors. Profiled with immunoSEQ multiplex PCR; TCRdb holds only in-frame clones, not every one. The table has fewer than 200,000 clones, 85% to 90% seen once. The sample was PBMCs. The origin of the receptors is a woman aged 25-40 years in good health and CMV-seronegative.

The CDR3 here is CASNGQGRGYTF. In nucleotides, the CDR3 is TGTGCCAGCAACGGACAGGGTCGGGGCTACACCTTC. The chain joins TRBV25-1 to TRBJ1-2; TRBD1 aligns across 8 bases. J gave up 8 bases and V 7 bases, and 6 bases lay outside the gene matches. This CDR3 is built from 12 residues. The germline V gene encodes CDR1 MGHDK and CDR2 SYGVNS.

The rearrangement joins TRBV5-4 to TRBJ2-5; possibly TRBD1 for D (5 bases). Trimming took off 2 bases at V and 2 bases at J, with 13 bases between the two ends. In germline, CDR1 is SGHNT, CDR2 YYREEE (reference sequence). The CDR3 spans 15 residues. The CDR3 DNA reads TGTGCCAGCAGCTTTCCTCAAGGGGATCAAGAGACCCAGTACTTC. It codes for CASSFPQGDQETQYF.

This chain links TRBV7-9 with TRBJ1-5, with D possibly being TRBD1 (6 bases). Trimming stripped 3 bases from V and 7 bases from J, with 13 bases between. The CDR3 length is 14 residues. Germline values: CDR1 SEHNR, CDR2 FQNEAQ (reference sequence). The chain's CDR3 is CASSFPGQGQPQHF. CDR3 in DNA: TGTGCCAGCAGCTTCCCTGGGCAGGGGCAGCCCCAGCATTTT.

This clone was seen only a few times. CDR3 in amino acids: CATSIRDSRYGYTF. The CDR3 nucleotides are TGTGCCACCAGCATTCGGGACAGCCGCTATGGCTACACCTTC. The V gene is TRBV15, the J gene TRBJ1-2, with 7 bases lining up with TRBD1. This CDR3 has 14 amino acids. The germline gives CDR1 LNHNV, CDR2 YYDKDF (reference sequence). The trim removed 4 bases at V and 4 bases at J, leaving 6 bases unmatched.

The gene calls are TRBV7-9 and TRBJ1-2; 7 nucleotides align to TRBD1. Germline lookup yields CDR1 SEHNR and CDR2 FQNEAQ (reference sequence). The CDR3 has 17 amino acids. V was clipped by 2 bases and J by 0 bases; unmatched bases: 9. CDR3 region: CASSLRPGTATNYGYTF. The DNA for the CDR3 is TGTGCCAGCAGCTTACGCCCCGGGACAGCCACTAACTATGGCTACACCTTC.

The CDR3 region is CASSPMGLQETQYF. Here the CDR3 DNA reads TGTGCCAGCAGCCCAATGGGACTGCAAGAGACCCAGTACTTC. The J gene is TRBJ2-5, the V gene TRBV13, with D maybe TRBD2 (6 bases). The germline V gene has CDR1 PRHDT and CDR2 FYEKMQ (reference sequence). CDR3 size: 14 residues. Trimming took off 5 bases at V and 2 bases at J, with 12 bases between the two ends.

The chain recombines TRBV15 with TRBJ1-2, with a possible D match to TRBD1 (6 bases). The CDR3 spans 16 residues. The germline gives CDR1 LNHNV, CDR2 YYDKDF (reference sequence). V lost 0 bases, J lost 2 bases, and 13 bases lay in between. The DNA for the CDR3 is TGTGCCACCAGCAGAGATTTAGGGACACCCAACTATGGCTACACCTTC. This encodes CATSRDLGTPNYGYTF.

The chain has TRBV6-5 and TRBJ1-2; TRBD1 aligns across 7 bases. The CDR3 sequence is 15 residues long. Germline lookup yields CDR1 MNHEY and CDR2 SVGAGI. V dropped 4 bases and J dropped 2; count of bases not matched to a gene: 7. The CDR3 coding sequence is TGTGCCAGCAGTTTTTCAGGGGGGCTCAACTATGGCTACACCTTC. Protein product: CASSFSGGLNYGYTF.

This clone occurred many times. The chain recombines TRBV5-1 with TRBJ2-1, with D uncertain. There are 12 residues in the CDR3. Germline CDR1 and CDR2: SGHRS and YFSETQ. Trimming stripped 0 bases from V and 6 bases from J, with 4 bases between. The CDR3 protein is CASSLVFNEQFF. The CDR3 nucleotides are TGCGCCAGCAGCTTGGTCTTCAATGAGCAGTTCTTC.

The chain carries TRBV7-2 and TRBJ1-2; 9 nucleotides line up with TRBD1. J gave up 0 bases and V 1 base, and 0 bases lay outside the gene matches. Germline-derived CDR1 and CDR2 are SGHTA and FQGNSA. The length of the CDR3 is 15 residues. The CDR3 loop is CASSLDRGPNYGYTF. The CDR3 bases are TGTGCCAGCAGCTTAGACAGGGGGCCTAACTATGGCTACACCTTC.

The chain uses TRBV7-2 and TRBJ1-3; no clear D gene. Trimming left V 5 bases short and J 0 bases short, with 11 bases between. The germline V gene has CDR1 SGHTA and CDR2 FQGNSA. The CDR3 has 15 amino acids. The DNA for the CDR3 is TGTGCCAGCAGCCCCTCACTCCGCTCTGGAAACACCATATATTTT. It translates to CASSPSLRSGNTIYF.

J is TRBJ1-4 and V is TRBV6-1; 9 bases are a match to TRBD1. CDR3 length: 15 amino acids. V lost 3 bases, J lost 7 bases, and 6 bases stayed unmatched. The germline gives CDR1 MNHNS, CDR2 SASEGT. For the CDR3, the DNA is TGTGCCAGCAGTGAGGGGGGACAGGGCGGTGAAAAACTGTTTTTT. As protein: CASSEGGQGGEKLFF.

The V gene is TRBV5-1, the J gene TRBJ1-2; TRBD1 matches 7 bases. Germline loops: CDR1 SGHRS, CDR2 YFSETQ. The CDR3 length is 15 residues. The ends lost 0 bases at V and 7 bases at J; junction bases unmatched: 9. The CDR3 loop reads CASSLGPAGGSGYTF. CDR3 bases: TGCGCCAGCAGCTTGGGGCCGGCAGGGGGGTCTGGCTACACCTTC.

The chain has TRBV2 and TRBJ1-2; 7 bases match TRBD1. V shed 5 bases and J 0 bases; nucleotides not matched to a gene: 6. CDR1 is SNHLY, CDR2 FYNNEI, per germline. This CDR3 spans 15 amino acids. This chain's CDR3 is CASSSTGAANYGYTF. In nucleotides, the CDR3 is TGTGCCAGCAGTAGTACAGGGGCGGCTAACTATGGCTACACCTTC.

This chain connects TRBV9 to TRBJ2-5, with D possibly matching TRBD2 (7 bases). The CDR3 sequence is 15 residues long. Germline loops: CDR1 SGDLS, CDR2 YYNGEE. Trimming cost V 4 bases and J 4 bases, with 17 bases left between them. CDR3 sequence reads: CASSLGGGALETQYF. Here the CDR3 DNA reads TGTGCCAGCAGCCTCGGAGGGGGGGCATTAGAGACCCAGTACTTC. The variable domain in full, completed from reference TRBV9 and TRBJ2-5, reads DSGVTQTPKHLITATGQRVTLRCSPRSGDLSVYWYQQSLDQGLQFLIQYYNGEERAKGNILERFSAQQFPDLHSELNLSSLELGDSALYFCASSLGGGALETQYFGPGTRLLVL.

This clone appeared a few times. The CDR3: CSATKQGGYGYTF. CDR3 nucleotides: TGCAGCGCCACCAAACAGGGGGGCTATGGCTACACCTTC. This chain connects TRBV29-1 to TRBJ1-2; 8 bases align to TRBD1. V gave up 7 bases and J gave up 4 bases; unmatched junction bases: 8. The CDR3 contains 13 residues. Germline lookup yields CDR1 SQVTM and CDR2 ANQGSEA.

The chain uses TRBV15 and TRBJ2-4; a weak D match, TRBD1 (5 bases). Trimming took off 3 bases at V and 14 bases at J, with 26 bases between the two ends. The CDR3 runs to 16 residues. Germline V gives CDR1 LNHNV, CDR2 YYDKDF (reference sequence). The CDR3 DNA reads TGTGCCACCAGCAGCCGCCTAGATTCAAGCCGTTTAGGGGAGTACTTC. Its translation: CATSSRLDSSRLGEYF.

This clone has more than one count but fewer than ten. This sequence joins TRBV27 and TRBJ2-7; 7 nucleotides match TRBD2. Germline CDR1 is MNHEY and CDR2 is SMNVEV (reference sequence). With 0 bases clipped from V and 3 bases from J, the junction kept 5 bases outside the gene matches. CDR3 length: 15 amino acids. The CDR3 bases are TGTGCCAGCAGTTTATCGGGTCGGGGGGTCTACGAGCAGTACTTC. Its protein is CASSLSGRGVYEQYF.

V and J are TRBV19 and TRBJ2-3, with 9 nucleotides matching TRBD1. Germline CDR1 LNHDA, CDR2 SQIVND (reference sequence). The CDR3 extends over 14 amino acids. V dropped 6 bases and J dropped 2; count of bases not matched to a gene: 3. The CDR3: CASRDRGLTDTQYF. The DNA of the CDR3 is TGTGCCAGTAGGGACAGGGGCCTCACAGATACGCAGTATTTT.

The chain uses TRBV27 and TRBJ2-1, with D unclear. The V end lost 3 bases, the J end lost 5 bases, and 8 bases lay between the germline ends. The germline V gene has CDR1 MNHEY and CDR2 SMNVEV (reference sequence). This CDR3 is 13 amino acids long. This chain's CDR3 is CASSLFRDNEQFF. The CDR3 DNA follows: TGTGCCAGCAGTTTGTTCCGGGACAATGAGCAGTTCTTC.

CDR3 in amino acids: CASSRVGVLAGGLNEQFF. The CDR3 DNA reads TGTGCCAGCAGCCGTGTCGGGGTGCTAGCGGGGGGGCTCAATGAGCAGTTCTTC. This chain connects TRBV7-2 to TRBJ2-1; 12 bases are shared with TRBD2. The V gene's germline CDR1 is SGHTA and CDR2 FQGNSA. V lost 5 bases to trimming and J lost 6 bases; unmatched junction nucleotides: 14. The CDR3 has 18 residues.